The 5 T cell receptor beta chains below all came from one sample that was sequenced in a study of chemoradiotherapy in HPV16-positive cancers. This table comes from immunoSEQ multiplex PCR, and its TCRdb copy is limited to in-frame clones, with some not included. Of about 68,000 clones in the sample, around nine tenths were seen once. The sequencing used blood, collected from a patient who underwent chemoradiotherapy. These receptors were taken from a human donor with HPV-associated anogenital cancer.

The chain recombines TRBV6-6 with TRBJ2-7, with D possibly being TRBD2 (5 bases). The germline V gene encodes CDR1 MNHNY and CDR2 SVGAGI (reference sequence). V was pared by 5 bases and J by 4 bases, with 6 bases between. This CDR3 region has 11 residues. CDR3 sequence (DNA): TGTGCCAGCAGTCAGCGGTACGAGCAGTACTTC. This sequence encodes CASSQRYEQYF.

The CDR3 DNA is TGTGCCAGCCGCCTCGGGGCCGGGAACACTGAAGCTTTCTTT. It specifies CASRLGAGNTEAFF. The chain carries TRBV28 and TRBJ1-1, with D possibly matching TRBD1 (5 bases). The CDR3 contains 14 residues. CDR1 and CDR2 from the germline V gene are MDHEN and SYDVKM. With 8 bases removed from V and 1 base from J, the gap between germline ends came to 14 bases.

This chain connects TRBV2 to TRBJ2-3, with D perhaps TRBD2 (5 bases). V lost 8 bases, J lost 0 bases, and 12 bases lay in between. This CDR3 spans 14 amino acids. Per germline, CDR1 SNHLY and CDR2 FYNNEI. The CDR3 DNA reads TGTGCCAGCTTAGAGGGAGAAAGCACAGATACGCAGTATTTT. Translating gives CASLEGESTDTQYF.

The chain couples TRBV28 to TRBJ2-1; D uncertain. There are 15 residues in the CDR3. The germline V gene encodes CDR1 MDHEN and CDR2 SYDVKM. Trimming shortened V by 6 bases and J by 0 bases, and 12 bases separated the two germline ends. The chain's CDR3 is CASSRRPSSYNEQFF. CDR3 DNA sequence: TGTGCCAGCAGCCGCAGACCAAGCTCCTACAATGAGCAGTTCTTC.

V gene TRBV11-2 combines with J gene TRBJ2-7; D is tentatively TRBD1 or TRBD2 (7 bases each). Trimming removed 11 bases from V and 5 bases from J, with 13 bases in between. Looked up from germline, CDR1 is SGHAT and CDR2 is FQNNGV. The CDR3 spans 11 residues. CDR3 protein: CAAGGGNEQYF. The CDR3 DNA reads TGTGCCGCAGGGGGGGGGAACGAGCAGTACTTC.